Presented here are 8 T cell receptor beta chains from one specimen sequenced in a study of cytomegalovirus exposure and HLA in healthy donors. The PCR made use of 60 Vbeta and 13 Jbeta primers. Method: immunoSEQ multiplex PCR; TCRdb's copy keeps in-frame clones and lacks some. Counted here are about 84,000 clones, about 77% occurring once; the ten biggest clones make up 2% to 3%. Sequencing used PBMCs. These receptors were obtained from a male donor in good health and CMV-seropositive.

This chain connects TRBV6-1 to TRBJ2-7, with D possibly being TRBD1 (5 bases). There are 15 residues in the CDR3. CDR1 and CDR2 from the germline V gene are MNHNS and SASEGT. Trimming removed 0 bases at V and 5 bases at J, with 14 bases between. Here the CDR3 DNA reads TGTGCCAGCAGTGAAGCGCTCGGCAGGGCCAACGAGCAGTACTTC. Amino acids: CASSEALGRANEQYF.

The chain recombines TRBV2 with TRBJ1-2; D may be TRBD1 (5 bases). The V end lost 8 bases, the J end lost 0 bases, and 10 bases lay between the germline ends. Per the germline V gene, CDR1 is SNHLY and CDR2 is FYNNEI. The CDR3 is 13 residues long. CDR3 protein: CASGGRSNYGYTF. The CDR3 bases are TGTGCCAGCGGGGGGAGATCTAACTATGGCTACACCTTC.

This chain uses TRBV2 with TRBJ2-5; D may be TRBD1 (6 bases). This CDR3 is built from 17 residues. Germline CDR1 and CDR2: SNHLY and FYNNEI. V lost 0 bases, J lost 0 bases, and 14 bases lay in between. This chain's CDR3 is CASSEALLAGDQETQYF. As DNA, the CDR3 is TGTGCCAGCAGTGAAGCGCTTCTGGCAGGGGACCAAGAGACCCAGTACTTC.

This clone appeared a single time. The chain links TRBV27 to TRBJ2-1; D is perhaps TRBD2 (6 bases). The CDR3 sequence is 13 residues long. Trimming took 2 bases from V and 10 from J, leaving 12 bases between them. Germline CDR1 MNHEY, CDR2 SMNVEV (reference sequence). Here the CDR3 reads CASSLSGRGEQFF. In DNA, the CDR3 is TGTGCCAGCAGTTTAAGCGGTCGGGGGGAGCAGTTCTTC.

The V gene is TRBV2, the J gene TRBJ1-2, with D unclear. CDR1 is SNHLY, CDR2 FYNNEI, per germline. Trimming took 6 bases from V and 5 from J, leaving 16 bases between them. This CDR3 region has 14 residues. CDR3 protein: CASSDMREGYGYTF. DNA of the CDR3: TGTGCCAGCAGCGATATGAGGGAAGGGTATGGCTACACCTTC.

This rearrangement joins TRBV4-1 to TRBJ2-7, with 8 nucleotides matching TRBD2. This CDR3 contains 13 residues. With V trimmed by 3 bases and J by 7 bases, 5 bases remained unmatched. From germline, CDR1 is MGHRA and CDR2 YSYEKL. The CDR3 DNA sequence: TGCGCCAGCAGCCAGGGGGGACTAGGGGAGCAGTACTTC. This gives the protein CASSQGGLGEQYF.

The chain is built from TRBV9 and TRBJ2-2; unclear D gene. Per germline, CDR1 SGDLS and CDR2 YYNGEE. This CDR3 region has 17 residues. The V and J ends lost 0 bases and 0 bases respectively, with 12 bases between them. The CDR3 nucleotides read TGTGCCAGCAGCGTAGATCAGTGGCGGACGAACACCGGGGAGCTGTTTTTT. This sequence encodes CASSVDQWRTNTGELFF.

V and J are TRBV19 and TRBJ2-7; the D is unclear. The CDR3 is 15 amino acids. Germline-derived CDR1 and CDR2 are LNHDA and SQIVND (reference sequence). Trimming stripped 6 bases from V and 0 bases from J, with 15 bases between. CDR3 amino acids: CASRTQDSGSYEQYF. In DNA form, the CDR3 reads TGTGCCAGTAGAACTCAAGACTCGGGCTCCTACGAGCAGTACTTC.